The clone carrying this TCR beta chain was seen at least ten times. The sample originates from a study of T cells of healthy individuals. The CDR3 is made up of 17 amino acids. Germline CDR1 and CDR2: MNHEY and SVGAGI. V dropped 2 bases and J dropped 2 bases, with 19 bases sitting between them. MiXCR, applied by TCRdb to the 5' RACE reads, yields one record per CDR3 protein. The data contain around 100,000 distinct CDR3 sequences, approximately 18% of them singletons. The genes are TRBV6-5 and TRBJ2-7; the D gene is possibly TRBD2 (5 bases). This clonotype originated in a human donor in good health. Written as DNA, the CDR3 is TGTGCCAGCAGTTACGGGAGATCTGGCTCACGACCCTACGAGCAGTACTTC. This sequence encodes CASSYGRSGSRPYEQYF.